These 4 T cell receptor beta chains were sequenced from one sample in a study of blood T cell repertoires in COVID-19. Sequenced by immunoSEQ multiplex PCR; TCRdb stores in-frame clones only, minus some. The repertoire holds 120,000 to 150,000 clones, approximately 90% seen once, with under 9% in the top ten. The specimen sequenced was peripheral blood. The source of these receptors is a woman in her forties or fifties with active or convalescent COVID-19.

V usage is TRBV5-1 and J usage is TRBJ1-5; 7 bases line up with TRBD1. Germline assignment: CDR1 SGHRS and CDR2 YFSETQ. CDR3 length: 13 residues. V shed 5 bases and J 3 bases; nucleotides not matched to a gene: 2. The CDR3 DNA follows: TGCGCCAGCAGGACAGGGCCCAATCAGCCCCAGCATTTT. Its translation is CASRTGPNQPQHF.

The CDR3 DNA reads as TGTGCCAGCAGCCAAGATGGGACTAGCTGGAAGGAGGAGCTGTTTTTT. Its translation is CASSQDGTSWKEELFF. The chain carries TRBV3-1 (or the pseudogene TRBV3-2) and TRBJ2-2; 9 bases map to TRBD2. CDR1 and CDR2 (germline): LGHDT, YNNKEL (reference sequence). The CDR3 sequence is 16 residues long. The V gene end was trimmed by 0 bases and the J gene end by 10 bases; junction bases not matched to a gene: 9.

The chain carries TRBV11-2 and TRBJ1-2, with a weak D call TRBD1 (5 bases). The CDR3 length is 13 residues. Germline V gene sequence: CDR1 SGHAT, CDR2 FQNNGV. V was shortened by 5 bases and J by 3 bases, with 10 bases between the two germline ends. For the CDR3, the DNA is TGTGCCAGCAGCGTCACAGGAGACTATGGCTACACCTTC. It specifies CASSVTGDYGYTF. Full variable domain (missing parts from reference TRBV11-2 and TRBJ1-2): EAGVAQSPRYKIIEKRQSVAFWCNPISGHATLYWYQQILGQGPKLLIQFQNNGVVDDSQLPKDRFSAERLKGVDSTLKIQPAKLEDSAVYLCASSVTGDYGYTFGSGTRLTVV.

V usage is TRBV28 and J usage is TRBJ1-2, with D maybe TRBD1 (5 bases). This CDR3 is 13 amino acids long. V was pared by 8 bases and J by 6 bases, with 16 bases between. Germline lookup yields CDR1 MDHEN and CDR2 SYDVKM. The CDR3 spells CASLFGGRDGYTF. CDR3 nucleotides: TGTGCCAGCTTATTCGGGGGGAGGGATGGCTACACCTTC.